This entry concerns a single T cell receptor (beta chain). Antigen: not known. Germline V gene lookup returns CDR1 SGHRS and CDR2 YFSETQ. V shed 1 base and J shed 3 bases, with 14 bases lying between them. CDR3 length: 16 residues. Time point: cycle 4 day 1 (C4D1), after more than 5 weeks of nivolumab. Relapses following autologous stem cell transplantation were seen in all patients, with brentuximab vedotin exposure varying. Some clones are missing from TCRdb's copy, which holds only in-frame ones; the method was immunoSEQ multiplex PCR. The sample carries more than 95,000 clones, about nine tenths recorded once. This entry belongs to a study of PD-1 blockade in classical Hodgkin lymphoma. Study-level information: Once every 2 weeks, patients received intravenous nivolumab at 3 mg/kg.

Regarding the study as a whole: Reports described newly diagnosed patients as having lower baseline TCR diversity than healthy donors. Patients who initiated nivolumab within 1 year of ASCT were excluded. With CD4+ cells, TCR diversity rose significantly by C4D1, but not with CD8+ cells.

The source is a human donor with classical Hodgkin lymphoma. The sample was peripheral blood mononuclear cells (PBMCs), taken before the fourth cycle of nivolumab. This chain connects TRBV5-1 to TRBJ2-1; D not certain. The CDR3 nucleotides are TGCGCCAGCAGCTTGAGTTCGCCCGCGGACTACAATGAGCAGTTCTTC. It encodes CASSLSSPADYNEQFF.